This TCR beta chain was identified during a study of tumor-infiltrating lymphocytes in primary liver carcinoma (TCRdb year 2017). For context, the study as a whole: Between November 2015 and 2016, a few patients in China with histopathologically diagnosed primary liver carcinoma had surgical resection. Hepatocellular carcinoma (four) or combined HCC and intrahepatic cholangiocarcinoma (one) was present in the five patients, who were three men and two women aged 30 to 69 years. Tumors of the five patients were stage T1-T3 N0M0 with maximum diameters of roughly 4.2 to 11 cm. Roughly 3.5 to 8 million productive TCRbeta reads were obtained per sample, and no significant difference in read depth was found between tissue types. For each liver tumor, the study sampled five regions along with adjacent normal tissue and blood, and applied TCRbeta repertoire sequencing, expression microarrays and whole-exome sequencing. A total of 35 specimens from 5 patients underwent TCRbeta repertoire sequencing, comprising 25 tumor regions, 5 adjacent noncancerous liver tissues and 5 peripheral blood samples. Technical replicate repertoires showed high reproducibility, with mean shared-clone rates around 0.9 and correlation coefficients above 0.95.

Notes on this clonotype: The antigen this receptor binds is unknown. A much larger clone lies a single base off, so this may be a read error.

The full study reports these points: Only a few patients were included in the study, and the authors note that the findings should be validated in a larger study. The top 250 clones made up a significantly larger repertoire fraction in tumors than in blood (p = 0.039). Bulk unsorted samples precluded comparing CD4+ and CD8+ T cell repertoires. Pairs of tumor regions showed greater repertoire overlap (mean 36%) than tumor-adjacent pairs (roughly 17%) or tumor-blood pairs (approximately 15%), which is consistent with antigen-driven expansion. Because sequencing covered only the TCR beta chain and unpaired alpha chains were not captured, true repertoire diversity is likely underestimated.

Starting from 450 to 500 ng total RNA, TCRbeta-specific cDNA was produced by reverse transcription with a constant-region primer and ProtoScript II reverse transcriptase. TCRbeta libraries were built with three nested multiplex PCR rounds, a slightly modified ARM-PCR procedure. Each of the first two PCR rounds ran for 9 to 11 cycles using multiplex TRBV1-TRBV30 forward primers together with a Cbeta reverse primer. Sample barcodes and Illumina adapters were added in a final 25-cycle PCR with Deep VentR polymerase. Before sequencing, amplicons of 200-500 bp were gel-purified using a QIAquick gel extraction kit. TCRbeta amplicons were sequenced on an Illumina HiSeq 2500 with 250-bp paired-end reads. The authors' analysis ran thus. Trimmomatic v0.33 was used to quality-trim the reads, and FLASH v1.2.11 was used to merge paired reads so that full CDR3 sequences could be recovered. V, D and J germline segments were assigned to the rearranged TCRbeta sequences using MiGEC v1.2.1b. Clonotype statistics, along with Shannon-Wiener diversity indices, were calculated using VDJtools v1.0.0. To reduce sampling bias, subsequent analyses other than the diversity analysis used only the 250 most abundant clonotypes in each sample. In TCRdb, the public reads were trimmed at Q25 with fastp and aligned with MiXCR, with productive beta chains retained. Rows merge per CDR3 protein into single entries with the most common DNA and genes. Here the V and J calls rest on TCRdb's processing, not on the authors' analysis. The sample includes about 320,000 distinct CDR3 sequences, with 65% observed a single time. Jointly, the top ten make up about 9.4% of the sample.

The CDR3 runs 14 residues from the cysteine to the phenylalanine. Only CDR3 DNA remains: 42 bases, in frame from the first base. Blood RNA was extracted from unsorted whole blood using TRIzol reagent, and germline DNA was obtained with the DNeasy Blood & Tissue kit. Chronic HBV infection was present in the patients, and the patients were treatment-naive at sampling. Before surgery, approximately 3.7 milliliters of peripheral blood were drawn into K2EDTA tubes. Recombination linked TRBV12-3 or TRBV12-4 to TRBJ1-5; TRBD1 lines up with 7 middle nucleotides. Matching the DNA end better, TRBJ2-3 makes the J call doubtful. The receptor was derived from a man between 40 and 49 years old with primary liver carcinoma and hepatitis B virus infection. Sequenced: peripheral blood. The bases read TGTGCCAGCAGTCGACAGGGTCGCAATCAGCCCCAGTATTTT. It codes for CASSRQGRNQPQYF.